This T cell receptor (beta chain) came from a study of blood T cell repertoires in COVID-19. The CDR3 runs 15 residues. In germline, CDR1 is GTSNPN, CDR2 SVGIG (reference sequence). V lost 1 base to trimming and J lost 14 bases; unmatched junction nucleotides: 17. Original processing notes: Reference gene primer amplification yielded estimated nucleated cell counts. The assay was immunoSEQ multiplex PCR, and TCRdb's table has in-frame clones only and misses some. Clone size and V and J calls were adopted from that table, with D and trimming inferred from the DNA. The top ten hold about 2% of the sample, which has fewer than 300,000 clones, about 89% seen once. One Seattle source followed patients from active infection through their disease course.

The TCR originated in a woman in her 30s with COVID-19, enrolled during active disease. The V call is TRBV30, the J call TRBJ2-1; 7 bases fit TRBD2. Material for sequencing was peripheral blood. The CDR3 DNA reads as TGTGCCTGGAGTGACACCGGGAGAGCGGGGCGACGTGAGTTCTTC. Residues: CAWSDTGRAGRREFF.